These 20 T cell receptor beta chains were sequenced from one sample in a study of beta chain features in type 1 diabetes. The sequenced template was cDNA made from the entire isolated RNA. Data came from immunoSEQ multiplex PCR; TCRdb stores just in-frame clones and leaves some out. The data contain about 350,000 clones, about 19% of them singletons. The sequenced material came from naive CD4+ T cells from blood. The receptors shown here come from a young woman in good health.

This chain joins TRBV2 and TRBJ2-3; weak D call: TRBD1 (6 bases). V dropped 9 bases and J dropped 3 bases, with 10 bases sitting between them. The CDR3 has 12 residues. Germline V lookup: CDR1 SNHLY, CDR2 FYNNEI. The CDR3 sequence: CASRQETDTQYF. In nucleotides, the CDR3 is TGTGCCAGTAGACAGGAAACAGATACGCAGTATTTT.

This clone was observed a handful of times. The DNA of the CDR3 is TGTGCCAGCAGCGGGTGGGGTCGGGGGACTCAAGAGACCCAGTACTTC. Residues: CASSGWGRGTQETQYF. The genes are TRBV9 and TRBJ2-5, with D tentatively TRBD2 (6 bases). CDR1 and CDR2 from the germline V gene are SGDLS and YYNGEE. This CDR3 contains 16 residues. The V end lost 3 bases, the J end lost 2 bases, and 17 bases lay between the germline ends.

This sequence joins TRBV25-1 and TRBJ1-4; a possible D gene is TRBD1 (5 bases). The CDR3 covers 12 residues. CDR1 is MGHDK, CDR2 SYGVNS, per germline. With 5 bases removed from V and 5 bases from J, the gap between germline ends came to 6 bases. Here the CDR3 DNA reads TGTGCCAGCAGTCAGGGAAATGAAAAACTGTTTTTT. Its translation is CASSQGNEKLFF.

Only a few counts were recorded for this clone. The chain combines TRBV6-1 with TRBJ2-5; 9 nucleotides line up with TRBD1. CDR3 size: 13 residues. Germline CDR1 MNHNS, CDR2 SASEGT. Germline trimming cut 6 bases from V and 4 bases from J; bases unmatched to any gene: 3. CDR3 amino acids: CASRPGQGETQYF. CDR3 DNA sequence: TGTGCCAGCAGACCGGGACAGGGAGAGACCCAGTACTTC.

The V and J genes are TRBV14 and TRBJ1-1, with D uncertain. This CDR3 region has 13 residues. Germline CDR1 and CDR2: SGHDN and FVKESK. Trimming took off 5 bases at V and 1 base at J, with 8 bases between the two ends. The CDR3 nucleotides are TGTGCCAGCAGCAGCTTGCGGAACACTGAAGCTTTCTTT. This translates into CASSSLRNTEAFF. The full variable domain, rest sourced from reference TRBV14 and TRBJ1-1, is EAGVTQFPSHSVIEKGQTVTLRCDPISGHDNLYWYRRVMGKEIKFLLHFVKESKQDESGMPNNRFLAERTGGTYSTLKVQPAELEDSGVYFCASSSLRNTEAFFGQGTRLTVV.

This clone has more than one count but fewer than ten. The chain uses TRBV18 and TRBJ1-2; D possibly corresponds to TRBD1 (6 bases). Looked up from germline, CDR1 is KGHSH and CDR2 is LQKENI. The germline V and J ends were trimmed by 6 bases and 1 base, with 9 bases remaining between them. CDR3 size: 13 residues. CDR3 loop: CASSGQLNYGYTF. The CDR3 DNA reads TGTGCCAGCTCTGGACAGCTTAACTATGGCTACACCTTC.

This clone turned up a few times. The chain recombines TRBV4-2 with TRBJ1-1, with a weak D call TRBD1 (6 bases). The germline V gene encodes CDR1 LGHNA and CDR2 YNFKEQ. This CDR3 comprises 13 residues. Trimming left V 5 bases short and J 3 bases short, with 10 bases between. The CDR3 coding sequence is TGTGCCAGCAGCGGGGGCCCTTACACTGAAGCTTTCTTT. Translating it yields CASSGGPYTEAFF.

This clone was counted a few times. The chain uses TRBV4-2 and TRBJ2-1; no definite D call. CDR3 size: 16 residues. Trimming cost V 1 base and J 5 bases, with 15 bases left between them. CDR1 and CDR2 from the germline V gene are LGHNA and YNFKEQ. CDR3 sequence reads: CASSQGSRLDDNEQFF. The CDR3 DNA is TGTGCCAGCAGCCAAGGGAGCCGGCTTGATGACAATGAGCAGTTCTTC.

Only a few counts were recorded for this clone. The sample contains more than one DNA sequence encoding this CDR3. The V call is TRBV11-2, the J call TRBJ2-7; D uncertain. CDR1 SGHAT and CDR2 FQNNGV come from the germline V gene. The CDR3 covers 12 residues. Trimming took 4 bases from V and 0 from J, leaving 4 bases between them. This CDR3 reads CASSSSSYEQYF. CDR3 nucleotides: TGTGCCAGCAGCTCGTCCTCCTACGAGCAGTACTTC.

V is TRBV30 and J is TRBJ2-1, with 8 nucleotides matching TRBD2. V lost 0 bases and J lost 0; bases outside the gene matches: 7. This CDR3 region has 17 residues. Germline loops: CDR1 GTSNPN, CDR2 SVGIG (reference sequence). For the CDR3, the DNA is TGTGCCTGGAGTGTATATGTCACTAGCGGCTCCTACAATGAGCAGTTCTTC. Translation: CAWSVYVTSGSYNEQFF.

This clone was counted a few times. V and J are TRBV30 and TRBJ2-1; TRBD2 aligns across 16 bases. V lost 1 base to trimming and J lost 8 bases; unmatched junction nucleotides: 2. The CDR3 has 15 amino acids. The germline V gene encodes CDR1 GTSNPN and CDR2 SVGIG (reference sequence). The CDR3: CAWSGGLAGGHEQFF. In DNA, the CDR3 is TGTGCCTGGAGTGGGGGACTAGCGGGAGGGCATGAGCAGTTCTTC.

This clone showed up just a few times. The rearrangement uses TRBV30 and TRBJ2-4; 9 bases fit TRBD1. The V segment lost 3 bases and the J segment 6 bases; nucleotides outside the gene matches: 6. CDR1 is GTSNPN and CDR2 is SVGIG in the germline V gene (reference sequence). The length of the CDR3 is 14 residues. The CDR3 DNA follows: TGTGCCTGGAGCAAGGGGACAGGGCCAAACATTCAGTACTTC. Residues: CAWSKGTGPNIQYF.

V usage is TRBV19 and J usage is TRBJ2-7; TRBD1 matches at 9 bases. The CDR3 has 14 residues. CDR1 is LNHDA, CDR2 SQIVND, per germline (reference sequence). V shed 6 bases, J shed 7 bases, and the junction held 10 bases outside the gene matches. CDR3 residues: CASSGTGPDREQYF. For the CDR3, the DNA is TGTGCCAGTAGCGGGACAGGGCCAGATCGGGAGCAGTACTTC.

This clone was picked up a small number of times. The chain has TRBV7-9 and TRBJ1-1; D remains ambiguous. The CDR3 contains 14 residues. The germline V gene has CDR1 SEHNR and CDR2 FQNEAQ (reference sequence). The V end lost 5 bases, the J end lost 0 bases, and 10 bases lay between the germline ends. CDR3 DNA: TGTGCCAGCAGCCCGGACTATATGAACACTGAAGCTTTCTTT. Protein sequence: CASSPDYMNTEAFF.

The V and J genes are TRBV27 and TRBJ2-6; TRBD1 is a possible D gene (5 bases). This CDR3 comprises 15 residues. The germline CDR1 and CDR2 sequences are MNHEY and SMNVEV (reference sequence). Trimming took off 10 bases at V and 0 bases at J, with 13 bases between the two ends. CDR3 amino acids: CATKAGASGANVLTF. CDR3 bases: TGTGCCACCAAAGCTGGGGCCTCTGGGGCCAACGTCCTGACTTTC.

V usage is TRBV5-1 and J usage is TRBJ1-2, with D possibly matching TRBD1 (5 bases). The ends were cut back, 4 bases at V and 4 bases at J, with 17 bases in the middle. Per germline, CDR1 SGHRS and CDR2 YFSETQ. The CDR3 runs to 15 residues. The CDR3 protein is CASSPRSDRPYGYTF. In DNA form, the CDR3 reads TGCGCCAGCAGCCCCCGGTCCGACAGACCCTATGGCTACACCTTC.

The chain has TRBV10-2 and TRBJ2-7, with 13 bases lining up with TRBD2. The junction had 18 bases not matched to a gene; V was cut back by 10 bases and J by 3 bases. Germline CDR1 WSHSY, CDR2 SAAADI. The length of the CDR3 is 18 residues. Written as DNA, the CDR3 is TGCGCCACCAGGGGGACTAGCGGGGCCACTCCGGGAAGCTACGAGCAGTACTTC. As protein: CATRGTSGATPGSYEQYF.

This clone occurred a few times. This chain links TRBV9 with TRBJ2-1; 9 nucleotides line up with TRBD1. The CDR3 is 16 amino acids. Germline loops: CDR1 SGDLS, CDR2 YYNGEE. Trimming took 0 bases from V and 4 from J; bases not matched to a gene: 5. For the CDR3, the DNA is TGTGCCAGCAGCGTAGCTCCGGGACAGGGATACAATGAGCAGTTCTTC. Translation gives CASSVAPGQGYNEQFF.

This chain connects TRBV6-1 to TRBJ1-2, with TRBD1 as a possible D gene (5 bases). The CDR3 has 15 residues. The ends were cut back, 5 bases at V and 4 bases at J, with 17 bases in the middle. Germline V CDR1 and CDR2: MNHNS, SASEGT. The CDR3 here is CASSNFIGGGYGYTF. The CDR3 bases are TGTGCCAGCAGTAACTTCATCGGGGGAGGCTATGGCTACACCTTC.

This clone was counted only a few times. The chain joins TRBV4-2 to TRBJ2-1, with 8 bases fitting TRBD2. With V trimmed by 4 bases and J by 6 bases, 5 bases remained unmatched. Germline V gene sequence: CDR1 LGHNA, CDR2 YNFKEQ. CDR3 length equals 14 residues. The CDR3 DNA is TGTGCCAGCAGCCCTAGCGGGTGGATCAATGAGCAGTTCTTC. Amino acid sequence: CASSPSGWINEQFF.